The T cell receptor beta chain under discussion was sequenced for a study of blood T cell repertoires in COVID-19. In the source study's methods: The assay estimated nucleated cells by amplifying reference gene primers. Clones were read by immunoSEQ multiplex PCR, and TCRdb kept only the in-frame ones, dropping some. That table gives V, J and clone size, and the DNA gave D and trimming. The sample contains over 30,000 clones, roughly 73% of which appear only once. The CDR3 spans 13 residues. V was trimmed by 8 bases and J by 9 bases, leaving 17 bases between them. Germline CDR1 is SNHLY and CDR2 is FYNNEI.

The J gene is TRBJ2-4, the V gene TRBV2, with D possibly called TRBD1 or TRBD2 (6 bases each). The sequencing sample was made of peripheral blood. The clonotype was recovered from a man older than 75 with active or convalescent COVID-19. CDR3 loop: CASGGGQGGIQYF. The DNA for the CDR3 is TGTGCCAGCGGTGGGGGGCAGGGCGGCATTCAGTACTTC.